These 21 T cell receptor beta chains were sequenced from one sample in a study of blood T cells in healthy people across ages. With a J-beta primer mix and a sample-barcoded 5' primer, a second PCR ran roughly 6 to 11 cycles. MiXCR, applied by TCRdb to the 5' RACE reads, yields one record per CDR3 protein. Altogether about 1 million distinct CDR3 sequences are present, 20% to 25% being singletons, with the ten largest covering approximately 0.71%. These data were also reused for a study on T cells of mothers and their children.

Sequences were obtained from blood. Receptor source: a girl aged 2-15 years in good health.

The chain carries TRBV24-1 and TRBJ1-2; a weak D match, TRBD1 (5 bases). Germline loops: CDR1 KGHDR, CDR2 SFDVKD. This CDR3 is 12 amino acids long. The germline V and J ends were trimmed by 9 bases and 5 bases, with 12 bases remaining between them. The CDR3 protein is CATSGPRYGYTF. The CDR3 DNA follows: TGTGCCACCTCGGGACCGCGTTATGGCTACACCTTC.

This chain uses TRBV20-1 with TRBJ2-7; 10 bases map to TRBD2. Germline V gene data show CDR1 as DFQATT and CDR2 as SNEGSKA (reference sequence). V shed 1 base and J 3 bases; nucleotides not matched to a gene: 3. The CDR3 has 14 amino acids. CDR3 DNA sequence: TGCAGTGCTAGAGCTAGCGGGAGTTACTACGAGCAGTACTTC. Translating gives CSARASGSYYEQYF.

This clonotype was picked up a small number of times. V and J are TRBV29-1 and TRBJ1-1; 9 bases match TRBD1. Trimming cost V 3 bases and J 6 bases; bases outside gene matches: 5. This CDR3 comprises 13 residues. Germline-derived CDR1 and CDR2 are SQVTM and ANQGSEA. CDR3 sequence: CSVDPGTGPEAFF. CDR3 nucleotide sequence: TGCAGCGTTGACCCCGGGACAGGGCCTGAAGCTTTCTTT. Complete variable domain (other parts from reference TRBV29-1 and TRBJ1-1): SAVISQKPSRDICQRGTSLTIQCQVDSQVTMMFWYRQQPGQSLTLIATANQGSEATYESGFVIDKFPISRPNLTFSTLTVSNMSPEDSSIYLCSVDPGTGPEAFFGQGTRLTVV.

V usage is TRBV5-1 and J usage is TRBJ1-1, with D possibly being TRBD1 (5 bases). CDR3 length: 14 amino acids. Trimming shortened V by 0 bases and J by 6 bases, and 12 bases separated the two germline ends. In germline, CDR1 is SGHRS, CDR2 YFSETQ. CDR3 DNA sequence: TGCGCCAGCAGCTTGGACGTCAGGGTCTCTGAAGCTTTCTTT. Residues: CASSLDVRVSEAFF.

The chain joins TRBV12-3 or TRBV12-4 to TRBJ1-2; D is ambiguous. The CDR3 runs 12 residues. Trimming took off 5 bases at V and 8 bases at J, with 12 bases between the two ends. The CDR3 loop reads CASSRSPRGYTF. CDR3 DNA sequence: TGTGCCAGCAGTAGGTCTCCCCGAGGCTACACCTTC.

V and J are TRBV3-1 and TRBJ1-1, with D tentatively TRBD1 (5 bases). The CDR3 is made up of 15 amino acids. The germline V gene encodes CDR1 LGHDT and CDR2 YNNKEL (reference sequence). Trimming cost V 3 bases and J 3 bases, with 14 bases left between them. The CDR3 sequence: CASSQTGGFYTEAFF. CDR3 nucleotide sequence: TGTGCCAGCAGCCAGACGGGGGGGTTCTACACTGAAGCTTTCTTT.

A few counts support this clonotype. V gene TRBV20-1 combines with J gene TRBJ2-1; 12 bases fit TRBD2. This CDR3 comprises 13 residues. V lost 5 bases and J lost 9; bases outside the gene matches: 5. Germline V gives CDR1 DFQATT, CDR2 SNEGSKA (reference sequence). The CDR3 DNA follows: TGCAGTGCTGCGACTAGCGGGAGTCCTGAGCAGTTCTTC. It yields the protein CSAATSGSPEQFF.

This chain joins TRBV3-1 and TRBJ2-7; D gene unclear. The germline CDR1 and CDR2 sequences are LGHDT and YNNKEL (reference sequence). Between the trimmed V and J ends, which lost 4 bases and 5 bases, there was a span of 9 bases. CDR3 size: 12 residues. CDR3 residues: CASSRLGDEQYF. The CDR3 DNA reads as TGTGCCAGCAGCCGGTTGGGCGACGAGCAGTACTTC.

CDR3 protein: CASSLAGLAGPHNEQFF. The DNA for the CDR3 is TGTGCCAGCAGCTTAGCAGGACTAGCGGGACCCCACAATGAGCAGTTCTTC. This rearrangement joins TRBV7-9 to TRBJ2-5; the match to TRBD2 covers 12 bases. The DNA end favors TRBJ2-1, so the J call may be wrong. The CDR3 is 17 amino acids. CDR1 SEHNR and CDR2 FQNEAQ come from the germline V gene (reference sequence).

CDR3 nucleotide sequence: TGCAGCGTTATGGGCCTTAACACTGAAGCTTTCTTT. Translation: CSVMGLNTEAFF. The chain has TRBV29-1 and TRBJ1-1; D call uncertain. V lost 5 bases and J 2 bases, leaving 9 bases between the germline ends. The germline V gene encodes CDR1 SQVTM and CDR2 ANQGSEA. There are 12 residues in the CDR3. Filled out from reference TRBV29-1 and TRBJ1-1, the complete variable domain reads SAVISQKPSRDICQRGTSLTIQCQVDSQVTMMFWYRQQPGQSLTLIATANQGSEATYESGFVIDKFPISRPNLTFSTLTVSNMSPEDSSIYLCSVMGLNTEAFFGQGTRLTVV.

Written as DNA, the CDR3 is TGCGCCAGCAGCCAAGGGGCGGGGTATATAGATACGCAGTATTTT. Protein sequence: CASSQGAGYIDTQYF. The chain combines TRBV4-3 with TRBJ2-3, with D tentatively TRBD2 (6 bases). The CDR3 has 15 residues. V was pared by 1 base and J by 5 bases, with 13 bases between. Germline V gene lookup returns CDR1 LGHNA and CDR2 YSLEER.

The rearrangement joins TRBV2 to TRBJ1-1; 7 nucleotides line up with TRBD1. The CDR3 sequence is 13 residues long. J was trimmed by 1 base and V by 10 bases; bases with no gene match: 6. CDR1 SNHLY and CDR2 FYNNEI come from the germline V gene. CDR3 loop: CATLTGPNTEAFF. The DNA for the CDR3 is TGTGCCACCCTGACAGGGCCGAACACTGAAGCTTTCTTT.

This clonotype has only a few counts. This chain joins TRBV5-1 and TRBJ2-5, with D perhaps assigned TRBD1 or TRBD2 (5 bases each). Looked up from germline, CDR1 is SGHRS and CDR2 is YFSETQ. This CDR3 comprises 15 residues. V gave up 2 bases and J gave up 1 base, with 12 bases separating them. The DNA for the CDR3 is TGCGCCAGCAGCTTTTCCGGGACGGTCCAAGAGACCCAGTACTTC. The encoded protein is CASSFSGTVQETQYF.

The CDR3 coding sequence is TGTGCCAGCAGTACGGAAAGGTCGTATGGCTACACCTTC. Translated, it gives CASSTERSYGYTF. This rearrangement joins TRBV25-1 to TRBJ1-2; no reliable D call. V gave up 5 bases and J gave up 5 bases, with 12 bases separating them. CDR1 and CDR2 (germline): MGHDK, SYGVNS. CDR3 length equals 13 residues.

The rearrangement joins TRBV29-1 to TRBJ1-2; 12 positions agree with TRBD1. In germline, CDR1 is SQVTM, CDR2 ANQGSEA. The CDR3 is 16 residues long. V trimming: 4 bases; J trimming: 6 bases; junction bases outside the gene matches: 12. For the CDR3, the DNA is TGCAGCGTTGTCTCGGGACAGGGGGCGGTCTTGGATGGCTACACCTTC. It specifies CSVVSGQGAVLDGYTF.

V and J are TRBV6-1 and TRBJ2-2; tentative D call: TRBD2 (5 bases). There are 13 residues in the CDR3. V was shortened by 6 bases and J by 3 bases, with 8 bases between the two germline ends. Germline-derived CDR1 and CDR2 are MNHNS and SASEGT. The CDR3 bases are TGTGCCAGCAGAGCGCGGGACACCGGGGAGCTGTTTTTT. Translating it yields CASRARDTGELFF.

V is TRBV5-1 and J is TRBJ2-5; 13 nucleotides line up with TRBD2. The end of the DNA fits TRBJ2-1 better, so the J call may be wrong. The germline CDR1 and CDR2 sequences are SGHRS and YFSETQ. The CDR3 sequence is 15 residues long. DNA of the CDR3: TGCGCCAGCAGCCTCGGGACTAGCGGGACGAATGAGCAGTTCTTC. Encoded protein: CASSLGTSGTNEQFF.

The chain couples TRBV7-2 to TRBJ1-2; the D is unclear. Deletions cut 3 bases from V and 2 bases from J, with 10 bases between. CDR1 and CDR2 (germline): SGHTA, FQGNSA. This CDR3 comprises 14 residues. CDR3 in DNA: TGTGCCAGCAGCTTTTCCGGCACCAACTATGGCTACACCTTC. Its protein is CASSFSGTNYGYTF.

This clonotype came up a few times. The chain combines TRBV5-1 with TRBJ2-1; D gene unclear. The CDR3 spans 15 residues. Trimming cost V 4 bases and J 7 bases, with 18 bases left between them. The germline CDR1 and CDR2 sequences are SGHRS and YFSETQ. The CDR3 loop reads CASSRYHDDRNEQFF. As DNA, the CDR3 is TGCGCCAGCAGCCGTTACCATGACGATAGAAATGAGCAGTTCTTC.

V usage is TRBV12-3 or TRBV12-4 and J usage is TRBJ1-4, with TRBD1 matching 9 bases. The ends lost 2 bases at V and 8 bases at J; junction bases unmatched: 6. This CDR3 has 15 residues. This CDR3 is CASSLRGQGGEKLFF. The CDR3, as DNA: TGTGCCAGCAGTTTAAGGGGACAGGGAGGGGAAAAACTGTTTTTT.

This clonotype was counted only a few times. The J gene is TRBJ2-3, the V gene TRBV9; D perhaps matches TRBD1 (6 bases). This CDR3 has 17 residues. The germline V gene encodes CDR1 SGDLS and CDR2 YYNGEE. Trimming stripped 0 bases from V and 0 bases from J, with 14 bases between. DNA of the CDR3: TGTGCCAGCAGCGTAGAGGGGACATTATCTAGCACAGATACGCAGTATTTT. This sequence encodes CASSVEGTLSSTDTQYF.